This T cell receptor beta chain was retrieved from a study of blood T cell repertoires in COVID-19. Study as a whole: Whether acute or convalescent, the COVID-19 samples came from the United States, Italy and Spain. The analysed material was cDNA or gDNA that came from T cells, B-cell-depleted T cells, or PBMCs.

Followed longitudinally, the Seattle patients had been enrolled during active infection. Authors' processing steps: It was from reference gene primer amplification that nucleated cell counts were estimated. Assay: immunoSEQ multiplex PCR; the TCRdb copy retains only in-frame clones and omits some. That table supplies the V and J calls and clone size; D and trimming were determined from the DNA. Seen here are approximately 90,000 clones, 78% observed once, and the top ten hold approximately 6%. The count of this clone is one. The sequenced material came from peripheral blood. The receptor comes from an older man with COVID-19, enrolled during active disease.

As DNA, the CDR3 is TGTGCCAGCAGCTTGACTAGATCCCGCCCAGATACGCAGTATTTT. Residues: CASSLTRSRPDTQYF. The rearrangement links TRBV7-2 to TRBJ2-3, with D possibly being TRBD2 (6 bases). Trimming removed 3 bases at V and 4 bases at J, with 14 bases between. The V gene's germline CDR1 is SGHTA and CDR2 FQGNSA. The CDR3 has 15 amino acids.